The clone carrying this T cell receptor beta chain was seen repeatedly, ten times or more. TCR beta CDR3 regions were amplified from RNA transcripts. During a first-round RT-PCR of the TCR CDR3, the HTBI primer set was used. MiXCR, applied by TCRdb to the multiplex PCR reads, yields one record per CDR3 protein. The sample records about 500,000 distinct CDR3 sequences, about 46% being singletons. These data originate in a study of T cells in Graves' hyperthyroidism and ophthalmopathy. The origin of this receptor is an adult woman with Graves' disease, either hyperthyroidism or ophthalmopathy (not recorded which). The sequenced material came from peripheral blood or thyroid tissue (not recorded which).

The CDR3 DNA follows: TGCAGTGCTAGAGATCGATCGGGGACCCAGTACTTC. Encoded protein: CSARDRSGTQYF. V is TRBV20-1 and J is TRBJ2-5; D not resolved. The V gene's germline CDR1 is DFQATT and CDR2 SNEGSKA (reference sequence). Deletions cut 0 bases from V and 7 bases from J, with 9 bases between. The CDR3 is 12 amino acids.